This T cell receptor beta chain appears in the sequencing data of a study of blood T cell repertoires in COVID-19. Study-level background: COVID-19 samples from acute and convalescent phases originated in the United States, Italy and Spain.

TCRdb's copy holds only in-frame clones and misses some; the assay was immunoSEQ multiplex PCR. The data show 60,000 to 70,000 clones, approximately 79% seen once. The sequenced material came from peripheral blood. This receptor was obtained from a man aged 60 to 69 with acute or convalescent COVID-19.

CDR3 bases: TGTGCCAGCAGCACCCCGGGACAGGGGAGAGAGACCCAGTACTTC. Translating it yields CASSTPGQGRETQYF. This chain links TRBV5-4 with TRBJ2-5, with 10 bases aligning to TRBD1. The CDR3 sequence is 15 residues long. Unmatched junction bases numbered 7, after V lost 4 bases and J lost 4 bases. CDR1 and CDR2 (germline): SGHNT, YYREEE (reference sequence).